These T cell receptor beta chains were read from a single sample in a study of blood T cell repertoires in COVID-19. Clones were sequenced by immunoSEQ multiplex PCR, and TCRdb holds only the in-frame ones, with some missing. The sample has 200,000 to 300,000 clones, roughly four fifths seen once. The sequenced sample was peripheral blood. The receptor source for this set is a young woman with acute or convalescent COVID-19. CDR3s include the opening cysteine and the closing phenylalanine or tryptophan. Fields, in order: V gene, clone size, J gene, D gene, CDR3 DNA, CDR3 protein. A D gene is named only where the DNA matches it firmly. Clone size is stated in some rows and not others, as once, few, many or a class when expanded.

>TRBV5-1|few|TRBJ1-4|.
TGCGCCAGCAGTCCGGGACAACTAAATGAAAAACTGTTTTTT
CASSPGQLNEKLFF
>TRBV5-4|once|TRBJ1-4|TRBD1
TGTGCCAGCAGCTCGACAGGGACCGTCGCGACTAATGAAAAACTGTTTTTT
CASSSTGTVATNEKLFF
>TRBV10-3|.|TRBJ1-1|TRBD1
TGTGCCATCACCGGGACAGGGGGCACTGAAGCTTTCTTT
CAITGTGGTEAFF
>TRBV28|.|TRBJ2-7|.
TGTGCCAGCAGTTTGTGGCAGTCATCCTCCTACGAGCAGTACTTC
CASSLWQSSSYEQYF
>TRBV11-2|.|TRBJ2-7|TRBD1
TGTGCCAGCCTAAGGACAGGGGGATACGAGCAGTACTTC
CASLRTGGYEQYF
>TRBV14|.|TRBJ1-1|TRBD1
TGTGCCAGCAGCCAAGTTCCTCAGGGGGTGAACACTGAAGCTTTCTTT
CASSQVPQGVNTEAFF
>TRBV19|.|TRBJ2-7|.
TGTGCCAGTAGTATTAGTCGAGGAAGGGAGAGACCCTACGAGCAGTACTTC
CASSISRGRERPYEQYF
>TRBV5-1|.|TRBJ2-1|.
TGCGCCAGCAGCTTGGAGGGGACAAGCTCCTACAATGAGCAGTTCTTC
CASSLEGTSSYNEQFF
>TRBV11-2|few|TRBJ1-2|TRBD1
TGTGCCAGCAGCTCGGGACAGGCGACACCCTATGGCTACACCTTC
CASSSGQATPYGYTF
>TRBV24-1|.|TRBJ1-2|TRBD1
TGTGCCACCAGTGCCCGGACAGGGGGGACGTCTGGCTACACCTTC
CATSARTGGTSGYTF
>TRBV28|.|TRBJ1-2|TRBD1
TGTGCCAGCAGTTCGGGACAGTTAGACTATGGCTACACCTTC
CASSSGQLDYGYTF
>TRBV10-1|.|TRBJ2-1|.
TGCGCCAGCAGTGACGGGCTAGCGAAAAACAATGAGCAGTTCTTC
CASSDGLAKNNEQFF
>TRBV29-1|.|TRBJ2-5|.
TGCAGCGCCAGACAGGCTCGGGGTACCCAGTACTTC
CSARQARGTQYF
>TRBV5-4|.|TRBJ1-2|TRBD1
TGTGCCAGCAGCTTGGCCGGGACAGTCTATGGCTACACCTTC
CASSLAGTVYGYTF
>TRBV25-1|.|TRBJ1-4|.
TGTGCCAGCAGTGAATATGCACAGGGATCGACTAATGAAAAACTGTTTTTT
CASSEYAQGSTNEKLFF
>TRBV5-1|.|TRBJ2-7|TRBD1
TGCGCCAGCAGCTTGGTGGGTCTTTCGGGCGGACGACAGGGCTTCTACGAGCAGTACTTC
CASSLVGLSGGRQGFYEQYF
>TRBV27|.|TRBJ2-3|.
TGTGCCAGCAGTTTACAGGTCGGAACATACACGCAGTATTTT
CASSLQVGTYTQYF
>TRBV6-5|.|TRBJ1-1|.
TGTGCCAGCAGTTACTCGTTCGAGCTCACTGAAGCTTTCTTT
CASSYSFELTEAFF
>TRBV7-9|.|TRBJ2-1|TRBD2
TGTGCCAGCGATGGACTAGCGGGAAAGTACCCCTCCTACAATGAGCAGTTCTTC
CASDGLAGKYPSYNEQFF
>TRBV5-1|once|TRBJ1-5|.
TGCGCCAGCCGACAGGTACCAGGGCAGCCCCAGCATTTT
CASRQVPGQPQHF
>TRBV7-3|.|TRBJ2-7|.
TGTGCCAGCAGACCCACAGGAACCTCGGACGAGCAGTACTTC
CASRPTGTSDEQYF
>TRBV10-1|.|TRBJ2-2|TRBD2
TGCGCCAGCAGTGGTATAGCGGGAGCCGGGGAGCTGTTTTTT
CASSGIAGAGELFF
>TRBV12-3/TRBV12-4|.|TRBJ1-3|.
TGTGCCGGGAGAAAGGAAACTGGAAACACCATATATTTT
CAGRKETGNTIYF
>TRBV15|few|TRBJ1-5|.
TGTGCCACCAGCACCGGGAACTCAATCATCAGCCAGCATTTT
CATSTGNSIISQHF
>TRBV15|few|TRBJ1-2|.
TGTGCCACCAGCCTCCCGTTGGGGCGCCTGGGTCAGGATGGCTACACCTTC
CATSLPLGRLGQDGYTF